These T cell receptor beta chains were read from a single sample in a study of blood T cell repertoires in COVID-19. The repertoire was sequenced with immunoSEQ multiplex PCR; TCRdb's copy has only in-frame clones and lacks some. Of about 190,000 clones in the sample, 80% to 90% were seen once. Sequencing was done on a sample of peripheral blood. These receptors all come from a man aged 25-45 years with active or convalescent COVID-19. Both conserved end residues are part of each CDR3. The D gene is left open where the match is weak. Clone sizes are given selectively: once, few, many, or a class where the clone is expanded.

j_call	d_call	clone_size	v_call	cdr3_nt	cdr3_aa
TRBJ1-5	.	.	TRBV4-3	TGCGCCAGCAGCCAAGATGAGAATCAGCCCCAGCATTTT	CASSQDENQPQHF
TRBJ2-3	.	.	TRBV7-9	TGTGCCAGCAGCTCGGAGCGGAGCACAGATACGCAGTATTTT	CASSSERSTDTQYF
TRBJ2-7	TRBD1	.	TRBV6-6	TGTGCCAGCTGCAGGGGGCTCTACGAGCAGTACTTC	CASCRGLYEQYF
TRBJ1-6	TRBD1	.	TRBV10-1	TGCGCCAGCAGTGAGGGGACAGGAAATTCACCCCTCCACTTT	CASSEGTGNSPLHF
TRBJ1-4	TRBD1	.	TRBV12-5	TGTGCTAGTGGTCCGGGACAGAGGAATGAAAAACTGTTTTTT	CASGPGQRNEKLFF
TRBJ2-4	.	.	TRBV30	TGTGCCTGGGCCGCGACTGATATAGCCAAAAACATTCAGTACTTC	CAWAATDIAKNIQYF
TRBJ2-3	TRBD1	.	TRBV10-1	TGCGCCAGCAGGCTCGGACAGGGGCCAGGGGATACGCAGTATTTT	CASRLGQGPGDTQYF
TRBJ1-3	TRBD1	.	TRBV28	TGTGCCAGCAGGATCCCCACGGGACAGCCTAATTTGAGCTCTGGAAACACCATATATTTT	CASRIPTGQPNLSSGNTIYF
TRBJ2-7	.	few	TRBV4-1	TGCGCCAGCAGCCCCTTGGGACTCACGAGCTACGAGCAGTACTTC	CASSPLGLTSYEQYF
TRBJ1-3	TRBD1	.	TRBV3-1/TRBV3-2	TGTGCCAGCAGCCAAAGGACAGGGAGGGGAAACACCATATATTTT	CASSQRTGRGNTIYF
TRBJ2-2	TRBD2	.	TRBV27	TGTGCCAGCAGTCCGCTGGGGGGAGGGCGCACCGGGGAGCTGTTTTTT	CASSPLGGGRTGELFF
TRBJ1-4	.	.	TRBV2	TGTGCCAGCAGTGCCGACAGGATTAATGAAAAACTGTTTTTT	CASSADRINEKLFF
TRBJ2-5	.	.	TRBV2	TGTGCCACCCACGCCAACAGGGAAAGAGGAGAGACCCAGTACTTC	CATHANRERGETQYF
TRBJ1-1	TRBD1	.	TRBV5-1	TGCGCCAGCAGCTTGGCCGAAGGACAGGGGGCTGAAGCTTTCTTT	CASSLAEGQGAEAFF